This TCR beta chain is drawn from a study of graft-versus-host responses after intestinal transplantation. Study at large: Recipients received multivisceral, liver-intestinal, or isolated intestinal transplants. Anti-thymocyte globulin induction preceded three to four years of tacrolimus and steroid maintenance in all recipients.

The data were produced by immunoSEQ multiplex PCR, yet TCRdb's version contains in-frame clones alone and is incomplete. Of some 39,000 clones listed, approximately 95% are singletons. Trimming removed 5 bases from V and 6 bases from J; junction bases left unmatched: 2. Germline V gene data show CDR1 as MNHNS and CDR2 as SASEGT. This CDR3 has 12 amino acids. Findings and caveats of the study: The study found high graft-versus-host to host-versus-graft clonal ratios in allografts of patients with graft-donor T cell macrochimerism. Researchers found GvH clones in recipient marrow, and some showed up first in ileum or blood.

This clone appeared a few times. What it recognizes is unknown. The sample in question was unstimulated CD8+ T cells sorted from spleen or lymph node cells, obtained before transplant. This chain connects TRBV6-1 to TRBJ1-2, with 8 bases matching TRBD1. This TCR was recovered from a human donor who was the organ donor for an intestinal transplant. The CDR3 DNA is TGTGCCAGCAGTTCGACAGGGGATGGCTACACCTTC. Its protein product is CASSSTGDGYTF.